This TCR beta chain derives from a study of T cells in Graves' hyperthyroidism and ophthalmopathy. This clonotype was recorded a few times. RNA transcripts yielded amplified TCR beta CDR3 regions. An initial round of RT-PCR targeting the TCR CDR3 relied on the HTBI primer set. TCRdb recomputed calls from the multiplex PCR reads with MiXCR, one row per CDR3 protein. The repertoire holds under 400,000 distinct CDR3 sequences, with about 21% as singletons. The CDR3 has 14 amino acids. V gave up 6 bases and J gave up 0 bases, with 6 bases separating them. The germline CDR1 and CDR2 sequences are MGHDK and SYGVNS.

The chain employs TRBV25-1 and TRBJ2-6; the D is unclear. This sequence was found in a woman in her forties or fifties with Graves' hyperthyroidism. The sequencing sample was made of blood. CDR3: CASRDDSGANVLTF. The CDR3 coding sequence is TGTGCCAGCAGGGACGACTCTGGGGCCAACGTCCTGACTTTC. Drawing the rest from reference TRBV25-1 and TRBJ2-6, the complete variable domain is EADIYQTPRYLVIGTGKKITLECSQTMGHDKMYWYQQDPGMELHLIHYSYGVNSTEKGDLSSESTVSRIRTEHFPLTLESARPSHTSQYLCASRDDSGANVLTFGAGSRLTVL.